This T cell receptor beta chain was profiled in a study of OX40 agonist ivuxolimab in advanced cancers. The assay was immunoSEQ multiplex PCR, and TCRdb's table has in-frame clones only and misses some. Of about 50,000 clones detected, roughly 84% appear once; the ten largest clones hold approximately 0.61%. V lost 4 bases to trimming and J lost 3 bases, with 10 bases between them. CDR1 is SGHNT and CDR2 is YYREEE in the germline V gene (reference sequence). The CDR3 runs 13 residues. Sequencing was performed on CD4+ or CD8+ T cells sorted from blood, taken in a trial of the OX40 agonist ivuxolimab. This receptor was obtained from an adult with an advanced solid tumor such as melanoma, head and neck, liver or kidney cancer. This chain joins TRBV5-4 and TRBJ1-2; no reliable D call. The chain's CDR3 is CASSIGRDYGYTF. The CDR3 nucleotides read TGTGCCAGCAGCATTGGGAGGGACTATGGCTACACCTTC.